This T cell receptor beta chain was sequenced in a study of immune characterization of retroperitoneal liposarcoma. Via MiXCR, TCRdb re-called the PCR reads, giving one row per CDR3 protein. In the table there are fewer than 7,500 distinct CDR3 sequences, over 25% of which are singletons. This clonotype was obtained from a male donor with retroperitoneal liposarcoma. Sequencing input: blood.

The CDR3 spells CASSYTGGRTEAFF. The CDR3 DNA reads as TGTGCCAGCAGTTACACGGGTGGTCGCACTGAAGCTTTCTTT. The rearrangement links TRBV6-6 to TRBJ1-1; D is unresolved. The CDR3 totals 14 residues. V gave up 2 bases and J gave up 4 bases, with 11 bases separating them. The germline CDR1 and CDR2 sequences are MNHNY and SVGAGI (reference sequence).